The present entry profiles one TCR beta chain with its context. The specificity of this receptor is unknown. No base qualities exist here, and no much larger clone lies one base off it. This sample was included in a study of cytomegalovirus exposure and HLA in healthy donors (dated by TCRdb to about 2017). Concerning the study at large: An earlier analysis of several hundred of the donors reported 276 Gb of sequence data and roughly 120 million unique TCR beta sequences obtained from approximately 180 million T cells. The T cell repertoires of 666 subjects were profiled by immunosequencing and related to cytomegalovirus serostatus. Typing coverage varied by locus: roughly 629-640 donors for A, B, C, DRB1 and DQB1; approximately 560 for DQA1; around 610 for DPA1; around 450 for DPB1. A later analysis re-analyzed previously published TCR beta repertoires from 660 or so donors and added high-resolution HLA genotyping to study TCR occurrence patterns. On average, around 200,000 unique TCR beta nucleotide sequences were sequenced per donor among 398 genotyped donors of the cohort, with about 19% of those sequences being non-productive. A later genetic analysis took genome-wide SNP genotypes for 398 of the 666 donors and used that subset as a discovery cohort. An earlier analysis of several hundred of the donors applied high-throughput TCR beta sequencing to assess whether each TCR beta V gene segment acted as functional or pseudogenic. Four or five DR-DQ haplotypes were handled as single units for association and clustering because linkage in the cohort was strong. High-throughput TCR immunosequencing, statistical association of individual TCRs with disease status, and machine learning were combined to predict cytomegalovirus infection status. HLA typing included class I and class II loci at four-digit resolution. Rather than using new phenotypic data, the later analysis identified candidate immune exposures from TCR beta sequences and from how often those sequences occurred across donors. Besides the first cohort of around 670 subjects, a separate validation cohort made up of 95 to 150 different subjects was used. Approximately 310 gigabases of sequencing data and 70 million to 85 million unique TCR sequences were included in an early release covering about 620 HLA-typed donors. The study aimed to test whether signatures of past pathogen exposure could be identified by cataloging public T cell receptors. Donor age, sex, ethnicity and CMV serostatus were compiled alongside the repertoire data. Among the approximately 400 genotyped donors, approximately 82% belonged to the genetic ancestry cluster associated with self-reported Caucasian donors. All discovery cohort repertoires had been generated using a single sequencing platform.

The full study reports these points: Compared with the approximately 720-donor mean, donors in an Asian-associated ancestry cluster had fewer N-insertions in productive TCRs, according to a later genetic analysis. The authors suggested that the approach could potentially be extended to other disease states and immunological phenotypes. In a later analysis, HLA-associated TCR beta chains showed more clonal expansion and lower generation probabilities than non-associated chains that were equally common. In a later genetic analysis, a missense DCLRE1C variant was associated with V-gene and J-gene trimming of TCR beta chains, and the association was replicated in an independent cohort. A later analysis found that most CMV-associated TCR beta chains appeared HLA-restricted, with HLA associations seemingly driven largely by CMV exposure. The study listed 164 TCR beta chains as associated with cytomegalovirus. For the cohort, immune exposure information was limited to CMV serostatus. The classifier was reported to diagnose cytomegalovirus status with high specificity and sensitivity in both the original and validation cohorts. Specific HLA alleles were associated with over 15,000 TCR beta sequences at a false discovery rate of 0.05 in a later analysis. The earlier analysis of 450 to 700 of the donors excluded 15 to 20 rarely observed V segments, including chromosome 9 orphons, because counts were too low. When HLA alleles, especially DR and DQ, strongly co-occurred, TCR associations were difficult to assign to individual alleles. Broadly in line with IMGT annotations, most TCR beta V segments showed up in productive rearrangements about 87% or about 30% of the time in an earlier analysis of 587 of the donors. Most TCR sequences were observed very rarely across donors, whereas some public TCRs were present in many individuals. Linkage disequilibrium might explain the correlated functional status among segregating V segments, but an unknown experimental factor could not be excluded. Because the 87-base-pair reads could not distinguish some IMGT-functional V segments, including TRBV6-2 and TRBV6-3, those segments were excluded. A further reported finding was that TCR beta sequences accurately predicted the HLA-A and HLA-B alleles for most subjects in the first cohort. Several of the top co-occurrence clusters appeared to be linked to parvovirus B19, influenza, CMV and Epstein-Barr virus, according to a later analysis. This cohort had only TCR beta chains sequenced, and the lack of alpha or paired-chain data limited which features could be detected. Three of the identified cytomegalovirus-associated TCR beta chains were confirmed in vitro to be specific for cytomegalovirus antigens. Because HLA typing was unavailable for some donors at each locus, only the typed subset was used in association tests. The presence/absence analyses assumed that sequencing depth was roughly uniform across donors, and that assumption may not be true. A cluster of highly shared sequence variants was judged likely to represent a technical artifact of the sequencing pipeline. In a later analysis, TCR association rates were found to vary across HLA loci, with the most associated TCRs seen for DRB1 alleles and the fewest for HLA-C alleles.

V and J lose 5 bases and 5 bases, and a span of 19 bases separates them. The germline V gene yields ENHRY for CDR1 and SYGVKD for CDR2. The CDR3 sequence holds 16 residues, the cysteine and phenylalanine included. The only DNA kept is the CDR3, 48 bases in frame from the first base. Library preparation employed the immunoSEQ multiplex PCR assay. For the multiplex PCR, a mixture combining 60 forward primers for TCR Vbeta segments and 13 reverse primers for TCR Jbeta segments was used. The CDR3 region of rearranged TCR beta genes was amplified from genomic DNA with a multiplex PCR assay. The Illumina HiSeq System was used to sequence the amplified TCR beta libraries as 87-base-pair reads. Per the original workflow: A later analysis tallied 75 million to 95 million unique TCR beta chains across the 700 or so repertoires, and about 10 million of those chains were shared by two or more donors. A nearest-neighbor algorithm error-corrected the raw reads and collapsed the reads into unique sequences, merging closely related sequences to remove PCR and sequencing errors. To assign V, D and J gene segments, CDR3 sequences were aligned to IMGT reference sequences. For a sequence to be retained, a match of at least six nucleotides was required to both a V gene segment and a J gene segment. A rearrangement was called productive if the CDR3 had no stop codons and remained in frame with V and J, and every other rearrangement was called non-productive. Following IMGT convention, CDR3 was defined as the stretch from the second conserved V-encoded cysteine up to the conserved J-encoded phenylalanine. The earlier analysis of about 560 of the donors excluded any sequence lacking an unambiguous match to a single V gene segment. In an earlier analysis of about 590 of the donors, a V segment was called functional when productive rearrangements were above 56.7%, and segregating when the standard deviation between donors exceeded 5%. A statistical classification framework was developed to diagnose cytomegalovirus status using the catalog of TCR beta chain sequences. In a later analysis, TCR nucleotide sequences were compared against IMGT/GENE-DB human TR gene sequences so that V and J genes could be assigned. In a later analysis, CDR3 sequences and most-parsimonious VDJ recombination scenarios were assigned using the TCRdist pipeline. A later analysis defined each TCR beta chain by its CDR3 amino acid sequence plus V-gene family, and excluded reads lacking a unique V-gene family. As a way to deal with suspected cross-contamination and a sequencing artifact, a later analysis dropped nearly 600 nucleotide sequences that were highly shared and had low generation probability. For each public chain, a later analysis derived a clonal expansion index from normalized ranks of inferred template counts within each repertoire. In a later analysis, generation probabilities were computed with a VDJ recombination model fitted to out-of-frame rearrangements, and the resulting probabilities were checked against IGoR. In a later analysis, TCR-TCR, TCR-HLA and TCR-CMV co-occurrence was scored with hypergeometric tests, and a repertoire-size bias correction was applied to TCR pairs. In a later analysis, false discovery rates were estimated by permuting HLA or CMV assignments 20 times. In a later analysis, co-occurring TCRs were grouped with DBSCAN, and TCRdist sequence similarity was added when clustering was performed within HLA-allele-positive subsets. Co-occurrence clustering excluded repertoires with fewer than 30,000 or more than 120,000 public chains, plus five with anomalous nucleotide sharing. Here the immuneACCESS table is served through TCRdb, limited to in-frame sequences with V and J called. Missing clones are a known gap in these copies; in checked studies unresolved V genes cover under half, and the rest lacks a known reason. From that table come the V and J calls and clone size; the DNA was used to work out D and trimming. This sample holds 250,000 to 300,000 clones; about 93% were observed only once. The ten top clones hold 1.7% of the sample.

The cohort comprised hundreds of healthy bone marrow donors. At the time of sampling, every cohort member was nominally healthy, though immune exposures that went unrecorded were likely present. The donor was CMV seronegative and belonged to the group of 352 seronegative cohort members. A peripheral blood sample was provided by each donor, and peripheral blood mononuclear cells were used for TCR beta sequencing. The Qiagen DNeasy Blood Extraction Kit was used to extract genomic DNA from the blood cell samples. Sequencing input: PBMCs. The receptor comes from a girl aged 2-10 years in good health and CMV-seronegative. The V and J segments used are TRBV10-3 and TRBJ2-1, and TRBD2 may be the D gene, going by 6 matching bases. The base sequence is TGTGCCATCAGTTCGACCGCGGGGCCGAGTAACAATGAGCAGTTCTTC. This translates into CAISSTAGPSNNEQFF.